The T cell receptor (beta chain) under discussion was sequenced for a study of identifying expanded T cells in peripheral blood (dated by TCRdb to about 2019). For the study in its entirety: Technical replicates were generated by sequencing separate aliquots of the same genomic DNA pool, with four replicates compared pairwise.

Taken from cysteine to phenylalanine, the CDR3 has 14 residues. Only the CDR3 region is kept as DNA, spanning 42 bases read in frame from base 1. The germline V end is reduced by 4 bases and the J end by 6 bases; junction bases left unmatched: 7. CDR1 and CDR2, per the germline V gene, are SGHRS and YFSETQ. No immune events, such as infections, were documented for the healthy donors during the collection period. Time-dependent variance in a beta-binomial model of T-cell clone differential abundance was calibrated using healthy-donor blood repertoires as a training cohort. There were roughly 10 healthy donors in the training cohort, of whom 3 were female and 7 were male. An age range of roughly 29 to 64 years, with an average of 43 years, was recorded for the donors. Obtained from a commercial supplier, whole blood was collected from each healthy donor at three time points set about 2 weeks apart. For immunosequencing, genomic DNA was extracted from whole blood that had not been sorted.

TCRbeta CDR3 regions were profiled by bias-controlled multiplex PCR amplification of genomic DNA with the immunoSEQ Assay. On the study's bioinformatics: The absolute abundance of each unique TCRbeta CDR3 region was quantified after sequences were collapsed and filtered. Differential abundance was tested with two models: a binomial (Fisher-equivalent) model and a beta-binomial model that adds time-dependent variance fitted from healthy donors. Any clone with fewer than 5 combined templates was excluded, and a clone was called differentially abundant if its Benjamini-Hochberg FDR was below 0.01. Using the form v = (b*log(k)+a)^2, the beta-binomial variance was modeled as a function of the total template count across the two samples. Not all clones reach the TCRdb copy of this immuneACCESS table, which keeps in-frame sequences only. Checked studies attribute under half of the gap to unresolved V genes and leave the rest unexplained. For V, J and clone size, that table is used; D and trimming come from the DNA. The sample contains 90,000 or so clones, about 86% of them found a single time. The ten largest make up 5.6% of the sample.

As regards this clone: Its recognized antigen is unknown. One base away there is no much larger clone; base qualities are not given.

Broad study findings and their caveats: The beta-binomial model significantly reduced the number of clones called differentially abundant and the false-positive rate across all healthy-donor time intervals. The binomial model flagged about 1.2 differentially abundant clones between technical replicates, compared with roughly 15 over two weeks and 19 over about four weeks. For all healthy donors, the variance in clone template counts between two-week samples rose significantly as total template count increased. The authors expected biological variance in healthy repertoires might increase further over much longer intervals such as months to years.

Here the chain combines TRBV5-1 and TRBJ1-5; 7 bases in the junction line up with TRBD1. This clonotype was obtained from a person aged 18 to 69 in good health. The sample consisted of blood. This receptor carries the CDR3 CASSETGSVQPQHF. The DNA sequence follows: TGCGCCAGCAGCGAGACAGGGTCAGTTCAGCCCCAGCATTTT.